This T cell receptor (beta chain) was found in a study of blood T cell repertoires in COVID-19. Whole-study context: The samples span acute and convalescent COVID-19 from the United States, Italy and Spain. The analysed material was cDNA or gDNA that came from T cells, B-cell-depleted T cells, or PBMCs.

In the original analysis: Counts of nucleated cells, estimated from reference gene primer amplification, were obtained. Only in-frame clones appear in the TCRdb table, and some are missing; sequencing was by immunoSEQ multiplex PCR. V and J calls and clone size are as listed in that table; D and trimming were resolved from the DNA. The sample contains fewer than 80,000 clones, about 80% of which appear only once. Germline values: CDR1 MNHEY, CDR2 SVGEGT. The CDR3 consists of 16 residues. V trimming: 2 bases; J trimming: 3 bases; junction bases outside the gene matches: 4. This TCR came from a human donor in a cohort sampled during active COVID-19. This chain uses TRBV6-2 or TRBV6-3 with TRBJ2-7; 13 bases agree with TRBD2. The sequenced sample was peripheral blood. CDR3 nucleotides: TGTGCCAGCAGTTACGAAGGACTAGCGGGAGACTACGAGCAGTACTTC. Encoded protein: CASSYEGLAGDYEQYF.